The 21 T cell receptor beta chains listed next were all sequenced from one sample in a study of cytomegalovirus exposure and HLA in healthy donors (dated by TCRdb to about 2017). Library generation was performed with the immunoSEQ multiplex PCR assay. A mixture of 60 forward primers for TCR Vbeta segments and 13 reverse primers for TCR Jbeta segments was used in the multiplex PCR. This immuneACCESS table, as held by TCRdb, lists in-frame sequences with V and J called but not all clones. Of the missing ones, under half trace to an unresolved V gene in checked studies; the others have no known cause. Recorded for this sample are about 200,000 clones; around 75% of them occurred a single time. The top ten hold less than 2% of the sample. Input material: PBMCs. These receptors were taken from a woman aged 25-40 years in good health and CMV-seronegative.

The rearrangement joins TRBV19 to TRBJ1-1; unclear D gene. CDR3 size: 14 residues. Germline V gene lookup returns CDR1 LNHDA and CDR2 SQIVND (reference sequence). V lost 2 bases to trimming and J lost 0 bases, with 7 bases between them. The CDR3 DNA is TGTGCCAGTAGTATATACACAGTGAACACTGAAGCTTTCTTT. Its translation is CASSIYTVNTEAFF. Variable domain in full (rest from reference TRBV19 and TRBJ1-1): DGGITQSPKYLFRKEGQNVTLSCEQNLNHDAMYWYRQDPGQGLRLIYYSQIVNDFQKGDIAEGYSVSREKKESFPLTVTSAQKNPTAFYLCASSIYTVNTEAFFGQGTRLTVV.

The chain links TRBV19 to TRBJ1-2; 8 bases fit TRBD1. Germline V CDR1 and CDR2: LNHDA, SQIVND (reference sequence). The CDR3 is made up of 13 amino acids. J gave up 8 bases and V 6 bases, and 8 bases lay outside the gene matches. The chain's CDR3 is CASSQDRAGGYTF. CDR3 bases: TGTGCCAGTAGCCAGGACAGGGCGGGAGGCTACACCTTC.

The genes are TRBV7-9 and TRBJ1-5; 7 bases match TRBD1. The V gene end was trimmed by 4 bases and the J gene end by 4 bases; junction bases not matched to a gene: 10. CDR1 is SEHNR, CDR2 FQNEAQ, per germline (reference sequence). The CDR3 has 16 amino acids. This CDR3 reads CASSSVGDSHNQPQHF. CDR3 nucleotides: TGTGCCAGCAGCTCCGTGGGGGACAGCCATAATCAGCCCCAGCATTTT.

This clone has just a few counts. This rearrangement joins TRBV27 to TRBJ2-7; possibly TRBD1 for D (5 bases). This CDR3 is 14 amino acids long. V lost 3 bases and J 2 bases, leaving 11 bases between the germline ends. The V gene's germline CDR1 is MNHEY and CDR2 SMNVEV (reference sequence). CDR3 sequence: CASSFSGPTYEQYF. The DNA for the CDR3 is TGTGCCAGCAGTTTTTCAGGGCCAACCTACGAGCAGTACTTC.

The chain combines TRBV4-1 with TRBJ2-1; 14 bases line up with TRBD2. V lost 8 bases and J lost 8; bases outside the gene matches: 5. The germline V gene encodes CDR1 MGHRA and CDR2 YSYEKL. CDR3 length equals 14 residues. CDR3 loop: CASRGLAGVHEQFF. In DNA, the CDR3 is TGCGCCAGCCGGGGACTAGCGGGAGTTCATGAGCAGTTCTTC.

The chain is built from TRBV11-2 and TRBJ1-4; D gene ambiguous. The ends were cut back, 0 bases at V and 10 bases at J, with 15 bases in the middle. This CDR3 region has 15 residues. Germline V lookup: CDR1 SGHAT, CDR2 FQNNGV. The CDR3 DNA reads as TGTGCCAGCAGCTTAGATTACGGTATTGTTGGAAAACTGTTTTTT. It codes for CASSLDYGIVGKLFF.

The rearrangement uses TRBV9 and TRBJ1-1, with D uncertain. Germline V CDR1 and CDR2: SGDLS, YYNGEE. Trimming removed 4 bases from V and 3 bases from J, with 10 bases in between. The CDR3 runs to 13 residues. In DNA, the CDR3 is TGTGCCAGCAGCCCGCGGGAATACACTGAAGCTTTCTTT. This sequence encodes CASSPREYTEAFF. Drawing the rest from reference TRBV9 and TRBJ1-1, the complete variable domain is DSGVTQTPKHLITATGQRVTLRCSPRSGDLSVYWYQQSLDQGLQFLIQYYNGEERAKGNILERFSAQQFPDLHSELNLSSLELGDSALYFCASSPREYTEAFFGQGTRLTVV.

The V gene is TRBV11-1, the J gene TRBJ2-5, with D perhaps TRBD2 (5 bases). Per germline, CDR1 SGHAT and CDR2 FQDESV (reference sequence). The CDR3 consists of 14 residues. Trimming removed 1 base at V and 4 bases at J, with 10 bases between. The chain's CDR3 is CASSLDGIRETQYF. In DNA, the CDR3 is TGTGCCAGCAGCTTAGACGGGATCCGAGAGACCCAGTACTTC.

The chain employs TRBV7-4 and TRBJ1-2, with D possibly being TRBD1 (6 bases). CDR1 and CDR2 from the germline V gene are SGHVT and SQSDAQ. This CDR3 has 14 amino acids. The V gene lost 5 bases and the J gene lost 2 bases, with 12 bases spanning the gap. Here the CDR3 DNA reads TGTGCCAGCAGCGTACAGGGTCAGAACTATGGCTACACCTTC. Protein sequence: CASSVQGQNYGYTF. The variable domain in full, completed from reference TRBV7-4 and TRBJ1-2, reads GAGVSQSPRYKVAKRGRDVALRCDSISGHVTLYWYRQTLGQGSEVLTYSQSDAQRDKSGRPSGRFSAERPERSVSTLKIQRTEQGDSAVYLCASSVQGQNYGYTFGSGTRLTVV.

The chain employs TRBV18 and TRBJ2-1; 11 nucleotides agree with TRBD2. The V gene end was trimmed by 4 bases and the J gene end by 14 bases; junction bases not matched to a gene: 19. Germline CDR1 and CDR2: KGHSH and LQKENI. The CDR3 length is 17 residues. CDR3 in DNA: TGTGCCAGCTCACTCCAAGATAAACTGACTAGCGGGGCTTGGGAGTTCTTC. Translated: CASSLQDKLTSGAWEFF.

The CDR3 coding sequence is TGTGCCAGCAGCTTAGTTGGGGGGATACTAGCGGGAGAGGCAGATACGCAGTATTTT. Amino acids: CASSLVGGILAGEADTQYF. J is TRBJ2-3 and V is TRBV7-3, with 11 bases lining up with TRBD2. The CDR3 contains 19 residues. Germline V gives CDR1 SGHTA, CDR2 FQGTGA. V dropped 2 bases and J dropped 4; count of bases not matched to a gene: 14. Variable domain in full (rest from reference TRBV7-3 and TRBJ2-3): GAGVSQTPSNKVTEKGKYVELRCDPISGHTALYWYRQSLGQGPEFLIYFQGTGAADDSGLPNDRFFAVRPEGSVSTLKIQRTERGDSAVYLCASSLVGGILAGEADTQYFGPGTRLTVL.

The gene calls are TRBV11-3 and TRBJ2-2, with D possibly TRBD2 on 5 matching bases. The CDR3 spans 15 residues. Germline CDR1 SGHNT, CDR2 YENEEA. Trimming left V 5 bases short and J 4 bases short, with 14 bases between. CDR3 in amino acids: CASSPFADFTGELFF. CDR3 DNA sequence: TGTGCCAGCAGCCCCTTTGCGGACTTCACCGGGGAGCTGTTTTTT.

The chain recombines TRBV6-1 with TRBJ2-2; 12 bases are a match to TRBD2. With 7 bases clipped from V and 7 bases from J, the junction kept 4 bases outside the gene matches. The CDR3 consists of 14 residues. Germline CDR1 and CDR2: MNHNS and SASEGT. The CDR3 is CASILTSGGGELFF. The CDR3 DNA reads as TGTGCCAGCATTTTGACTAGCGGGGGCGGGGAGCTGTTTTTT.

This rearrangement joins TRBV29-1 to TRBJ2-5, with 14 bases that match TRBD2. The length of the CDR3 is 16 residues. Trimming removed 5 bases from V and 5 bases from J; junction bases left unmatched: 10. Looked up from germline, CDR1 is SQVTM and CDR2 is ANQGSEA. The chain's CDR3 is CSVLQTSGRAWETQYF. The CDR3 region has the DNA TGCAGCGTTCTCCAGACTAGCGGGAGGGCCTGGGAGACCCAGTACTTC.

The V and J genes are TRBV2 and TRBJ2-5; 7 bases fit TRBD1. Per the germline V gene, CDR1 is SNHLY and CDR2 is FYNNEI. The CDR3 spans 15 residues. J was trimmed by 0 bases and V by 5 bases; bases with no gene match: 6. The CDR3 region has the DNA TGTGCCAGCAGTAGGTCAGGGGGATACCAAGAGACCCAGTACTTC. Translating it yields CASSRSGGYQETQYF.

This clone was recorded only once. The chain combines TRBV6-1 with TRBJ1-4; D unclear. The CDR3 sequence is 12 residues long. CDR1 MNHNS and CDR2 SASEGT come from the germline V gene. Trimming removed 6 bases at V and 8 bases at J, with 10 bases between. The CDR3 DNA reads as TGTGCCAGCAGGTTCGGGAAGGAAAAACTGTTTTTT. This translates into CASRFGKEKLFF.

This chain joins TRBV4-3 and TRBJ1-1; tentatively, D is TRBD1 (6 bases). The germline V gene has CDR1 LGHNA and CDR2 YSLEER. V lost 3 bases and J lost 3, with 8 bases in between. The CDR3 has 13 amino acids. In DNA form, the CDR3 reads TGCGCCAGCAGCCATGACAGGTACACTGAAGCTTTCTTT. Protein product: CASSHDRYTEAFF.

The chain uses TRBV5-5 and TRBJ1-5; no firm D call. Trimming shortened V by 0 bases and J by 0 bases, and 16 bases separated the two germline ends. Per germline, CDR1 SGHKS and CDR2 YYEKEE (reference sequence). The CDR3 spans 18 residues. The CDR3: CASSLVASSTYSNQPQHF. For the CDR3, the DNA is TGTGCCAGCAGCTTGGTTGCGAGTTCAACCTATAGCAATCAGCCCCAGCATTTT.

The chain combines TRBV15 with TRBJ2-7; 7 bases fit TRBD2. The ends lost 3 bases at V and 3 bases at J; junction bases unmatched: 11. Germline CDR1 and CDR2: LNHNV and YYDKDF (reference sequence). This CDR3 is 16 amino acids long. The CDR3 here is CATSRDASGSNYEQYF. CDR3 bases: TGTGCCACCAGCAGGGACGCTAGCGGATCGAACTACGAGCAGTACTTC.

The chain couples TRBV7-6 to TRBJ2-5; TRBD2 matches 12 bases. This CDR3 has 17 residues. J lost 5 bases, V lost 5 bases, and 12 bases had no gene match. CDR1 is SGHVS and CDR2 is FNYEAQ in the germline V gene. CDR3 sequence: CASSTSGGLYTIETQYF. As DNA, the CDR3 is TGTGCCAGCAGCACTAGCGGGGGGTTATATACAATTGAGACCCAGTACTTC.

This clone was counted a few times. CDR3 amino acids: CASSKDRGHNSPLHF. DNA for the CDR3: TGTGCCAGCAGCAAGGACAGGGGGCATAATTCACCCCTCCACTTT. The V gene is TRBV11-2, the J gene TRBJ1-6; TRBD1 agrees at 11 bases. The CDR3 is made up of 15 amino acids. Germline V gene data show CDR1 as SGHAT and CDR2 as FQNNGV. V lost 5 bases to trimming and J lost 5 bases; unmatched junction nucleotides: 2.